These 21 T cell receptor beta chains were sequenced from one sample in a study of identical twins. Using its own MiXCR run on the 5' RACE reads, TCRdb lists one record per CDR3 protein. This table has 650,000 to 750,000 distinct CDR3 sequences, roughly 20% appearing once. The sample also formed part of further work on T cells expressing NK-cell markers.

Sequencing was performed on PBMCs. The receptors were gathered from a woman aged 18-35 years in good health.

There are a few counts of this clonotype. The chain employs TRBV5-5 and TRBJ2-3, with 8 bases aligning to TRBD2. J lost 3 bases, V lost 5 bases, and 8 bases had no gene match. From germline, CDR1 is SGHKS and CDR2 YYEKEE (reference sequence). The length of the CDR3 is 15 residues. CDR3 nucleotide sequence: TGTGCCAGCAGACAGCCGGGGGGGCAGACAGATACGCAGTATTTT. Amino acids: CASRQPGGQTDTQYF.

This chain joins TRBV18 and TRBJ2-7, with TRBD1 identical over 8 bases. The CDR3 has 15 residues. V lost 4 bases and J lost 4; bases outside the gene matches: 9. Germline CDR1 is KGHSH and CDR2 is LQKENI. CDR3 residues: CASSRQGAGAYEQYF. CDR3 bases: TGTGCCAGCTCACGCCAGGGGGCTGGAGCTTACGAGCAGTACTTC.

The rearrangement uses TRBV4-3 and TRBJ2-4; D is ambiguous. The CDR3 covers 15 residues. The ends were cut back, 3 bases at V and 8 bases at J, with 17 bases in the middle. Germline V gives CDR1 LGHNA, CDR2 YSLEER. CDR3 sequence (DNA): TGCGCCAGCAGCCACGAACGACGTGGGCTCGACATTCAGTACTTC. This codes for CASSHERRGLDIQYF.

This clonotype was recorded a few times. The CDR3 loop reads CSARGRRESYGYTF. In DNA, the CDR3 is TGCAGTGCTAGGGGGCGAAGGGAAAGCTATGGCTACACCTTC. The chain employs TRBV20-1 and TRBJ1-2; D perhaps matches TRBD1 (5 bases). Germline V gene data show CDR1 as DFQATT and CDR2 as SNEGSKA (reference sequence). The CDR3 is 14 amino acids. V was trimmed by 3 bases and J by 4 bases, leaving 15 bases between them.

This clonotype was detected many times. CDR3 DNA: TGTGCCAGCAGTTTGACAGCAAGGGGGCAGCCCCAGCATTTT. Encoded protein: CASSLTARGQPQHF. This rearrangement joins TRBV12-3 or TRBV12-4 to TRBJ1-5; weak D call: TRBD1 (6 bases). The CDR3 runs 14 residues. With 3 bases removed from V and 7 bases from J, the gap between germline ends came to 13 bases.

The chain recombines TRBV3-1 with TRBJ2-7, with 7 bases lining up with TRBD2. After removal of 4 bases from V and 2 bases from J, the junction contained 8 bases not matched to a gene. The CDR3 is made up of 15 amino acids. Germline V gives CDR1 LGHDT, CDR2 YNNKEL (reference sequence). Here the CDR3 DNA reads TGTGCCAGCAGCCCAGCGGGGAGCACAACCTACGAGCAGTACTTC. Translation gives CASSPAGSTTYEQYF.

The chain joins TRBV5-1 to TRBJ1-6, with a weak D call TRBD1 (6 bases). The CDR3 length is 16 residues. The germline CDR1 and CDR2 sequences are SGHRS and YFSETQ. V lost 4 bases and J lost 10, with 21 bases in between. The CDR3 spells CASSPVGGREGSPLHF. The CDR3 DNA reads as TGCGCCAGCAGCCCCGTCGGGGGCAGGGAGGGCTCACCCCTCCACTTT. The entire variable domain, with the rest obtained from reference TRBV5-1 and TRBJ1-6, is as follows: KAGVTQTPRYLIKTRGQQVTLSCSPISGHRSVSWYQQTPGQGLQFLFEYFSETQRNKGNFPGRFSGRQFSNSRSEMNVSTLELGDSALYLCASSPVGGREGSPLHFGNGTRLTVT.

This clonotype appeared a few times. Here the CDR3 DNA reads TGTGCCAGCAGTTACTCTGGCGGGAGGAACACCGGGGAGCTGTTTTTT. Protein product: CASSYSGGRNTGELFF. The chain recombines TRBV6-5 with TRBJ2-2, with TRBD2 identical over 7 bases. The germline gives CDR1 MNHEY, CDR2 SVGAGI. The CDR3 extends over 16 amino acids. With V trimmed by 0 bases and J by 1 base, 2 bases remained unmatched.

This sequence joins TRBV3-1 and TRBJ2-2, with 8 bases fitting TRBD1. The CDR3 loop spans 18 amino acids. Germline CDR1 is LGHDT and CDR2 is YNNKEL (reference sequence). The V and J ends lost 1 base and 7 bases, in that order; junction bases with no gene match: 14. As DNA, the CDR3 is TGTGCCAGCAGCCAAGTTGCACCGGACAGGGTCATTGACGGGGAGCTGTTTTTT. This translates into CASSQVAPDRVIDGELFF.

This clonotype has a handful of counts. This chain links TRBV6-2 or TRBV6-3 with TRBJ2-3, with 9 bases aligning to TRBD2. Germline V gives CDR1 MNHEY, CDR2 SVGEGT. With V trimmed by 5 bases and J by 3 bases, 12 bases remained unmatched. The CDR3 runs 17 residues. CDR3 DNA sequence: TGTGCCAGCAGTCAAATCCCCAGCGGGAGGATTACAGATACGCAGTATTTT. Translating it yields CASSQIPSGRITDTQYF.

This clonotype was seen more than once but under ten times. CDR3 loop: CASSRPSSTYNEQFF. The CDR3 DNA follows: TGTGCCAGCAGCAGGCCAAGTTCTACCTACAATGAGCAGTTCTTC. V usage is TRBV14 and J usage is TRBJ2-1; D gene ambiguous. This CDR3 has 15 amino acids. Germline assignment: CDR1 SGHDN and CDR2 FVKESK. The V end was cut by 5 bases, the J end by 2 bases, with 13 bases between.

This clonotype showed up just a few times. This chain joins TRBV7-2 and TRBJ1-1; tentatively, D is TRBD1 (5 bases). Germline lookup yields CDR1 SGHTA and CDR2 FQGNSA. The CDR3 extends over 15 amino acids. Between the trimmed V and J ends, which lost 7 bases and 5 bases, there was a span of 20 bases. CDR3 region: CASKSAGGSWTEAFF. The CDR3 nucleotides are TGTGCCAGCAAATCGGCGGGGGGGAGTTGGACTGAAGCTTTCTTT.

This clonotype was seen at least ten times. The V call is TRBV15, the J call TRBJ1-4; no clear D. V was shortened by 5 bases and J by 4 bases, with 8 bases between the two germline ends. The germline V gene encodes CDR1 LNHNV and CDR2 YYDKDF (reference sequence). The CDR3 consists of 13 residues. CDR3 in DNA: TGTGCCACCAGCTTGAGGTTTAATGAAAAACTGTTTTTT. Translated: CATSLRFNEKLFF.

The rearrangement uses TRBV5-1 and TRBJ2-7; tentative D call: TRBD2 (6 bases). The CDR3 consists of 14 residues. V lost 0 bases to trimming and J lost 6 bases, with 13 bases between them. The V gene's germline CDR1 is SGHRS and CDR2 YFSETQ. The DNA of the CDR3 is TGCGCCAGCAGCTTGGCCGCGCAGGGAGGCGAGCAGTACTTC. It codes for CASSLAAQGGEQYF.

This clonotype was recorded a few times. The chain recombines TRBV29-1 with TRBJ1-2; D remains ambiguous. V was cut by 3 bases and J by 14 bases, with 10 bases left in between. Germline lookup yields CDR1 SQVTM and CDR2 ANQGSEA. The CDR3 consists of 9 residues. In DNA, the CDR3 is TGCAGCGTTGAGAAGGGAGGTACCTTC. It yields the protein CSVEKGGTF.

This clonotype was seen a few times. The chain carries TRBV25-1 and TRBJ2-1, with 9 bases that match TRBD1. Trimming took 8 bases from V and 7 from J; bases not matched to a gene: 3. CDR1 MGHDK and CDR2 SYGVNS come from the germline V gene. CDR3 length equals 12 residues. In nucleotides, the CDR3 is TGTGCCAGCCTGACAGGGGGGAATGAGCAGTTCTTC. As protein: CASLTGGNEQFF.

The rearrangement links TRBV3-1 to TRBJ1-1, with D uncertain. Trimming shortened V by 2 bases and J by 5 bases, and 21 bases separated the two germline ends. The CDR3 is 17 residues long. Germline V gene sequence: CDR1 LGHDT, CDR2 YNNKEL (reference sequence). DNA of the CDR3: TGTGCCAGCAGCCAAATTAAGTTGGGTCAAACTGGGACTGAAGCTTTCTTT. It specifies CASSQIKLGQTGTEAFF.

This clonotype was detected a few times. This chain joins TRBV12-3 or TRBV12-4 and TRBJ1-4, with TRBD1 identical over 8 bases. This CDR3 is 13 amino acids long. The V gene end was trimmed by 10 bases and the J gene end by 8 bases; junction bases not matched to a gene: 9. The CDR3 spells CATMDRDEEKLFF. The CDR3 DNA reads TGTGCCACCATGGACAGGGACGAAGAAAAACTGTTTTTT.

This clonotype was recorded a few times. The gene calls are TRBV6-1 and TRBJ2-2, with a tentative D call TRBD1 (6 bases). This CDR3 comprises 14 residues. Germline CDR1 MNHNS, CDR2 SASEGT. Between the trimmed V and J ends, which lost 5 bases and 4 bases, there was a span of 11 bases. The CDR3 here is CASSMGTSTGELFF. CDR3 sequence (DNA): TGTGCCAGCAGTATGGGGACATCCACCGGGGAGCTGTTTTTT.

This rearrangement joins TRBV7-7 to TRBJ2-3, with 8 bases fitting TRBD2. This CDR3 has 14 residues. Germline-derived CDR1 and CDR2 are SSHAT and FNYEAQ (reference sequence). Losses at the gene ends were 6 bases for V and 4 bases for J; bases not matched to a gene: 6. The CDR3 region is CASSSGLGPDTQYF. CDR3 nucleotide sequence: TGTGCCAGCAGTTCGGGACTAGGTCCAGATACGCAGTATTTT.

This clonotype was seen a few times. The junction does not match germline at one end; this may be a read error. The chain links TRBV12-3 or TRBV12-4 to TRBJ2-1; 14 bases match TRBD2. CDR3 size: 13 residues. The CDR3 loop reads CASSLRGLAGVLF. The CDR3, as DNA: TGTGCCAGCAGCTTAAGGGGACTAGCGGGAGTCTTATTC.